This T cell receptor beta chain was identified in a study of blood T cell repertoires in COVID-19 (dated by TCRdb to 2019 to 2021). Study-level background: Samples covering the acute and convalescent phases of COVID-19 were provided by collaborators in the United States, Italy and Spain. The material from the prospective study consisted of cDNA or gDNA derived from T cells, B-cell-depleted T cells, or PBMCs. Subjects who had been exposed to COVID-19, were actively infected with it, or had recovered from it provided the deeply sampled blood TCRbeta repertoires that made up the dataset. The repertoires were released in a freely available public database meant as a resource for research on the immune response to SARS-CoV-2. Samples came from the ongoing ImmuneRACE study (first 160 participants) plus 1,254 subjects from 6 global collaborators. Sample metadata almost always included a de-identified subject ID, COVID-19 status, age in years and sex. HLA class I and class II types, where available, came from metadata supplied by the sample provider rather than from assay-based typing. Findings and caveats that apply to the study as a whole: The quantity of clinical and demographic metadata differed by source and by participant and was supplied without curation.

TCRbeta CDR3 regions were amplified from genomic DNA by means of the immunoSEQ Assay, a bias-controlled multiplex PCR. The original methods were these. Nucleated cell counts per sample were estimated from amplification of reference gene primers within the assay. Sequence reads were collapsed and filtered to measure the absolute abundance of every unique TCRbeta CDR3 rearrangement. For each sample, productive Simpson clonality was calculated as the square root of Simpson's diversity index over productive rearrangements. TCRdb retrieved this table from immuneACCESS and kept in-frame rearrangements only. Not all clones are present; in checked studies, unresolved V genes account for under half, and no reason is known for the remainder. V and J calls and clone size come straight from that table; D and trimming were deduced from the DNA. The sample yields 200,000 to 250,000 clones; 70% to 90% were counted once. The ten largest account for about 15% of the sample.

Enrolling through a virtual design, the prospective study's participants ranged in age from roughly 18 to 100 years and lived across about two dozen United States geographic areas. Cohort assignment in the prospective study relied on participant-reported clinical history from a screening survey and a study questionnaire. Each participant in the prospective study had whole blood, serum and a nasopharyngeal or oropharyngeal swab collected by mobile phlebotomists. Participants in the prospective study had the option to provide additional blood draws and questionnaires over a roughly 2-month period. Before DNA extraction, blood samples from the prospective study were shipped at room temperature or frozen. CDR1 and CDR2 were assigned from the germline V gene as SGHVS and FQNEAQ. The CDR3 starts with the cysteine, ends with the phenylalanine, and has 14 residues. The entry retains the CDR3 DNA only, 42 bases that are in frame from base 1. V lost 2 bases and J lost 4 bases, and the count of bases not matched to a germline gene is 4.

The sample holds a few counts of this clone. This clone's antigen is unknown. Base qualities were left out, and no much larger clone turns up one base away. The clonotype originates from a woman aged 45-60 years with acute COVID-19. The specimen was PBMCs or T cells enriched from blood (not recorded which). This sequence uses TRBV7-8 and TRBJ2-7; 8 central nucleotides agree with TRBD1. The DNA sequence is given as TGTGCCAGCAGCTTACAGGGGGCTAGGTACGAGCAGTACTTC. The encoded protein is CASSLQGARYEQYF.